This T cell receptor (beta chain) was observed in a study of shared clonotypes between healthy human individuals. Whole-study findings and limits: A limitation of the genetic and exposure-history diversity represented arose from few donors. The study found roughly 5% of naive CD4 clonotypes shared across several donors.

The assay was immunoSEQ multiplex PCR, and TCRdb's table has in-frame clones only and misses some. The repertoire includes a few million clones, approximately 95% of them detected once, and 0.39% sits in the top ten. Per germline, CDR1 SGHVS and CDR2 FNYEAQ. CDR3 length equals 14 residues. The V and J ends lost 2 bases and 2 bases, in that order; junction bases with no gene match: 0. To note about this clone: Its antigen is unidentified. The same CDR3 can be traced to other DNA sequences in this sample.

This TCR was recovered from a man younger than 35 in good health. Some clones in this sample may be carry-over from other donors' samples. Sequenced sample: naive CD4+ T cells from PBMCs. The subset is: CD45RA+ positively selected. This chain uses TRBV7-6 with TRBJ2-5; 9 bases agree with TRBD2. CDR3 region: CASSLTSGQETQYF. The CDR3 bases are TGTGCCAGCAGCTTAACTAGCGGGCAAGAGACCCAGTACTTC.